The 15 T cell receptor beta chains below were found in one sample sequenced in a study of CD8+CD57+ T cells in acquired aplastic anemia. Patients selected for sequencing had displayed CD8+CD57+ cell expansion by flow cytometry. CDR3 and TCR beta VDJ profiling relied on genomic DNA as the template. TCRdb re-derived calls from the reads in MiXCR, one entry per CDR3 protein. The sample has about 290,000 distinct CDR3 sequences, approximately 60% seen once. Sequencing was done on a sample of sorted CD4+, CD8+, or CD8+CD57+ T cells (not recorded which) from PBMCs. Receptor source: a human donor with aplastic anemia.

This chain connects TRBV20-1 to TRBJ2-5, with D maybe TRBD2 (6 bases). CDR3 length: 12 residues. The ends were cut back, 5 bases at V and 0 bases at J, with 7 bases in the middle. Germline CDR1 is DFQATT and CDR2 is SNEGSKA (reference sequence). The CDR3 DNA sequence: TGCAGTGCTTCGGGGGACCAAGAGACCCAGTACTTC. Its translation: CSASGDQETQYF.

The J gene is TRBJ2-5, the V gene TRBV19; no definite D call. The CDR3 extends over 13 amino acids. Trimming removed 7 bases at V and 5 bases at J, with 14 bases between. CDR1 is LNHDA and CDR2 is SQIVND in the germline V gene (reference sequence). The CDR3 nucleotides are TGTGCCAGTAATCGAGGCCTTTCCGAGACCCAGTACTTC. It specifies CASNRGLSETQYF.

The J gene is TRBJ2-3, the V gene TRBV2; 8 bases line up with TRBD2. Germline V CDR1 and CDR2: SNHLY, FYNNEI. This CDR3 comprises 12 residues. V trimming: 6 bases; J trimming: 7 bases; junction bases outside the gene matches: 3. The CDR3 DNA is TGTGCCAGCAGGACGGGAGGGTATACGCAGTATTTT. It translates to CASRTGGYTQYF.

The chain carries TRBV27 and TRBJ1-2, with a tentative D call TRBD1 (5 bases). CDR3 length equals 14 residues. Trimming shortened V by 1 base and J by 4 bases, and 10 bases separated the two germline ends. Germline assignment: CDR1 MNHEY and CDR2 SMNVEV (reference sequence). The DNA for the CDR3 is TGTGCCAGCAGTTTATGGGGGGGTGGCTATGGCTACACCTTC. Its protein product is CASSLWGGGYGYTF.

A note on this clonotype: It may be a read error: a sequence one base away is much more abundant. This chain connects TRBV18 to TRBJ1-6; 7 nucleotides agree with TRBD1. Trimming at V came to 5 bases and at J to 6 bases, leaving 7 bases not matched to a gene. The CDR3 extends over 15 amino acids. Germline V gene sequence: CDR1 KGHSH, CDR2 LQKENI. The CDR3 nucleotides read TGTGCCAGCTCAGGGAACAGGGGAACTAATTCACCCCTCCACTTT. Encoded protein: CASSGNRGTNSPLHF.

The chain joins TRBV6-6 to TRBJ2-5; D not certain. V lost 6 bases to trimming and J lost 2 bases, with 7 bases between them. The V gene's germline CDR1 is MNHNY and CDR2 SVGAGI (reference sequence). This CDR3 region has 12 residues. CDR3 amino acids: CASSLPQETQYF. CDR3 coding DNA: TGTGCCAGCAGCCTACCACAAGAGACCCAGTACTTC.

The chain employs TRBV20-1 and TRBJ1-1; tentatively, D is TRBD1 (5 bases). V was trimmed by 0 bases and J by 10 bases, leaving 12 bases between them. Per the germline V gene, CDR1 is DFQATT and CDR2 is SNEGSKA (reference sequence). CDR3 length equals 12 residues. CDR3 coding DNA: TGCAGTGCTAGAGATCAGGGTTGGGGAGCTTTCTTT. It specifies CSARDQGWGAFF.

The chain employs TRBV7-2 and TRBJ2-5; TRBD1 matches at 10 bases. Germline CDR1 reads SGHTA; CDR2 reads FQGNSA. The V gene end was trimmed by 2 bases and the J gene end by 2 bases; junction bases not matched to a gene: 17. The CDR3 spans 20 residues. The CDR3 protein is CASSLRGVVRQGAPQETQYF. The DNA of the CDR3 is TGTGCCAGCAGCTTACGGGGCGTAGTCCGACAGGGGGCGCCGCAAGAGACCCAGTACTTC.

The CDR3 spells CASSLSGTGGTVNTIYF. The CDR3 nucleotides are TGTGCCAGCAGCTTATCGGGAACAGGCGGGACTGTGAACACCATATATTTT. The chain links TRBV7-2 to TRBJ1-3, with a tentative D call TRBD1 (5 bases). The germline gives CDR1 SGHTA, CDR2 FQGNSA. This CDR3 spans 17 amino acids. The V end lost 2 bases, the J end lost 7 bases, and 21 bases lay between the germline ends.

In this sample, this clonotype turned up a few times. The DNA of the CDR3 is TGTGCCACCAGTGATTCTAGTGGATATGGCTACACCTTC. Amino acid sequence: CATSDSSGYGYTF. V and J are TRBV24-1 and TRBJ1-2; D remains unclear. V was clipped by 2 bases and J by 5 bases, with 8 bases between them. CDR3 length: 13 residues. Germline CDR1 KGHDR, CDR2 SFDVKD.

This clonotype has a count of ten or more. This chain uses TRBV18 with TRBJ2-3; tentative D call: TRBD1 (5 bases). V gave up 1 base and J gave up 6 bases, with 14 bases separating them. The CDR3 is made up of 15 amino acids. Germline CDR1 is KGHSH and CDR2 is LQKENI. The chain's CDR3 is CASSPLQGSTDTQYF. CDR3 DNA: TGTGCCAGCTCACCACTTCAGGGAAGTACGGATACGCAGTATTTT.

In this sample, this clonotype turned up many times. CDR3 coding DNA: TGTGCCAGCAGTGCGGGGTCAGATACGCAGTATTTT. This sequence encodes CASSAGSDTQYF. The V call is TRBV27, the J call TRBJ2-3, with a possible D match to TRBD2 (6 bases). The CDR3 spans 12 residues. The V gene lost 5 bases and the J gene lost 4 bases, with 7 bases spanning the gap. The germline V gene has CDR1 MNHEY and CDR2 SMNVEV (reference sequence).

On this clonotype: Mismatch with germline at one junction end may stem from a read error. This rearrangement joins TRBV2 to TRBJ1-4, with D maybe TRBD1 (6 bases). This CDR3 has 15 amino acids. Germline CDR1 and CDR2: SNHLY and FYNNEI. CDR3 coding DNA: TGTGCCATCAGTGAGTCTGGACAGTCCCTTGAAAAACTGTTTTTT. Its protein product is CAISESGQSLEKLFF.

This chain joins TRBV2 and TRBJ2-6, with 8 bases that match TRBD1. This CDR3 region has 14 residues. CDR1 and CDR2 (germline): SNHLY, FYNNEI. The V and J ends lost 6 bases and 3 bases, in that order; junction bases with no gene match: 1. CDR3 nucleotides: TGTGCCAGCAGGACAGGGGTTGGGGCCAACGTCCTGACTTTC. Protein: CASRTGVGANVLTF.

The J gene is TRBJ2-7, the V gene TRBV5-5; D is uncertain. Germline V lookup: CDR1 SGHKS, CDR2 YYEKEE (reference sequence). This CDR3 has 14 residues. Between the trimmed V and J ends, which lost 2 bases and 0 bases, there was a span of 9 bases. The CDR3 nucleotides are TGTGCCAGCAGCTTCGACGCTAGCTCCTACGAGCAGTACTTC. Amino acids: CASSFDASSYEQYF.